Following are 10 T cell receptor beta chains from one sample sequenced in a study of early T cells in non-severe SARS-CoV-2 infection. TCRdb independently ran MiXCR on the 5' RACE reads; one entry per CDR3 protein. This table has about 60,000 distinct CDR3 sequences, around an eighth appearing once. Sequencing was performed on whole blood. Receptor source: an adult who was a healthcare worker with PCR-confirmed SARS-CoV-2 infection or an uninfected control (not recorded which).

This clonotype was picked up a small number of times. V usage is TRBV30 and J usage is TRBJ2-2, with no clear D. Trimming took off 2 bases at V and 8 bases at J, with 9 bases between the two ends. Germline values: CDR1 GTSNPN, CDR2 SVGIG (reference sequence). This CDR3 has 12 residues. Written as DNA, the CDR3 is TGTGCCTGGAGTCCCTCCTTTGGGGAGCTGTTTTTT. Protein: CAWSPSFGELFF.

Many counts were recorded for this clonotype. The V gene is TRBV19, the J gene TRBJ1-5; weak D call: TRBD1 (6 bases). The CDR3 loop spans 13 amino acids. V was cut by 8 bases and J by 3 bases, with 11 bases left in between. Per germline, CDR1 LNHDA and CDR2 SQIVND (reference sequence). CDR3 region: CASWQGLNQPQHF. The CDR3 DNA follows: TGTGCCAGTTGGCAGGGGCTCAATCAGCCCCAGCATTTT.

The chain combines TRBV29-1 with TRBJ2-3; 8 bases agree with TRBD2. V trimming: 4 bases; J trimming: 4 bases; junction bases outside the gene matches: 7. The length of the CDR3 is 14 residues. Germline lookup yields CDR1 SQVTM and CDR2 ANQGSEA. The CDR3 DNA is TGCAGCGTTGCCCCTAGCGGGTCCTCAGATACGCAGTATTTT. This codes for CSVAPSGSSDTQYF.

There are many counts of this clonotype. The chain combines TRBV19 with TRBJ2-1; 7 bases match TRBD1. J was trimmed by 4 bases and V by 1 base; bases with no gene match: 7. The CDR3 spans 16 residues. Germline values: CDR1 LNHDA, CDR2 SQIVND (reference sequence). In DNA, the CDR3 is TGTGCCAGTAGTATAGGGCCTGGGACAGATTACAATGAGCAGTTCTTC. Translating it yields CASSIGPGTDYNEQFF. Combining the CDR3 with reference TRBV19 and TRBJ2-1 gives the whole variable domain DGGITQSPKYLFRKEGQNVTLSCEQNLNHDAMYWYRQDPGQGLRLIYYSQIVNDFQKGDIAEGYSVSREKKESFPLTVTSAQKNPTAFYLCASSIGPGTDYNEQFFGPGTRLTVL.

This clonotype was recorded at least ten times. The chain combines TRBV4-1 with TRBJ2-1, with 9 positions matching TRBD2. With 1 base clipped from V and 6 bases from J, the junction kept 7 bases outside the gene matches. CDR1 MGHRA and CDR2 YSYEKL come from the germline V gene. The CDR3 extends over 16 amino acids. CDR3 protein: CASSQVLVAGVNEQFF. The CDR3 DNA reads TGCGCCAGCAGCCAAGTCTTGGTAGCGGGAGTCAATGAGCAGTTCTTC.

V and J are TRBV11-2 and TRBJ2-4, with D maybe TRBD1 (6 bases). CDR1 is SGHAT and CDR2 is FQNNGV in the germline V gene. This CDR3 contains 16 residues. Deletions cut 6 bases from V and 0 bases from J, with 15 bases between. The CDR3 loop is CASRMETGLAKNIQYF. Here the CDR3 DNA reads TGTGCCAGCAGAATGGAGACAGGACTAGCCAAAAACATTCAGTACTTC. The full variable domain, its missing parts supplied by reference TRBV11-2 and TRBJ2-4, is EAGVAQSPRYKIIEKRQSVAFWCNPISGHATLYWYQQILGQGPKLLIQFQNNGVVDDSQLPKDRFSAERLKGVDSTLKIQPAKLEDSAVYLCASRMETGLAKNIQYFGAGTRLSVL.

This clonotype was counted many times. The chain is built from TRBV6-2 or TRBV6-3 and TRBJ2-4; no clear D gene. Germline V lookup: CDR1 MNHEY, CDR2 SVGEGT. Trimming shortened V by 2 bases and J by 9 bases, and 8 bases separated the two germline ends. The CDR3 is made up of 12 amino acids. CDR3 coding DNA: TGTGCCAGCAGTTACCCGCAGCTCATTCAGTACTTC. Translation gives CASSYPQLIQYF.

This clonotype came up a few times. This chain uses TRBV29-1 with TRBJ2-3, with a weak D call TRBD2 (5 bases). The ends were cut back, 7 bases at V and 6 bases at J, with 11 bases in the middle. Germline V gives CDR1 SQVTM, CDR2 ANQGSEA. The CDR3 extends over 11 amino acids. This CDR3 reads CSGWTGDTQYF. DNA for the CDR3: TGCAGCGGGTGGACGGGGGATACGCAGTATTTT.

This clonotype was counted between two and nine times. J is TRBJ1-2 and V is TRBV7-9; D is unclear. Germline V gives CDR1 SEHNR, CDR2 FQNEAQ (reference sequence). CDR3 length: 12 amino acids. V lost 5 bases and J lost 7, with 11 bases in between. CDR3 sequence (DNA): TGTGCCAGCAGCCAGGACCAACTTGGCTACACCTTC. It encodes CASSQDQLGYTF.

This clonotype turned up a few times. V and J are TRBV29-1 and TRBJ2-6; 8 bases line up with TRBD1. CDR3 length: 15 amino acids. J gave up 4 bases and V 6 bases, and 8 bases lay outside the gene matches. Per the germline V gene, CDR1 is SQVTM and CDR2 is ANQGSEA. The CDR3: CSVGATGAGANVLTF. The CDR3 DNA reads as TGCAGCGTGGGGGCGACAGGGGCCGGGGCCAACGTCCTGACTTTC.